What follows describes a single TCR beta chain. What it recognizes is unknown. As for time point: neoterminal ileum biopsy at postoperative endoscopy, about 6 months after surgery. The CDR3 sequence is 13 residues long. The ends were cut back, 0 bases at V and 10 bases at J, with 12 bases in the middle. CDR1 is MGHRA, CDR2 YSYEKL, per germline. The data derive from a study of T cell repertoires in ileal Crohn's disease. Study details: Median disease duration was nearly eight years; about 37% smoked at surgery. About half received postoperative treatment, about a dozen with thiopurines and under 20 anti-TNF. Study-wide results and limits: Endoscopic recurrence occurred in every patient whose clonality exceeded 26.8%. Active smokers at surgery had more clonal expansions than non-smokers.

The method was immunoSEQ multiplex PCR; TCRdb's version includes in-frame clones alone and lacks a portion of them. The sample records 55,000 to 65,000 clones, roughly 89% being singletons. The chain has TRBV4-1 and TRBJ1-1; TRBD1 might be the D (5 bases). This clonotype was obtained from an adult with Crohn's disease. The sequencing input was ileal tissue. This chain's CDR3 is CASSQDLSGGAFF. The DNA of the CDR3 is TGCGCCAGCAGCCAAGATCTTTCCGGGGGAGCTTTCTTT.